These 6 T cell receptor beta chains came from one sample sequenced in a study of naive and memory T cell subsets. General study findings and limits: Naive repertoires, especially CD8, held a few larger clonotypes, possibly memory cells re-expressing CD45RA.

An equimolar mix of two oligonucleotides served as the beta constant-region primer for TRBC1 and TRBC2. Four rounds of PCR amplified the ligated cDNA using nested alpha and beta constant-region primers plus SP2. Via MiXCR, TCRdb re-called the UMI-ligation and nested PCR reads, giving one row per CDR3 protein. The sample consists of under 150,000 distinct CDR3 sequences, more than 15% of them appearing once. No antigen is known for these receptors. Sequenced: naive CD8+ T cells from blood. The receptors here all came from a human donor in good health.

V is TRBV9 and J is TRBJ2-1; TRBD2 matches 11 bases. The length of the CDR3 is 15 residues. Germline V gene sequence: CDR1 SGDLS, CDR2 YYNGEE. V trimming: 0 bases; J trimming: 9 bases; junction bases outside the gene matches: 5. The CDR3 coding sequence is TGTGCCAGCAGCGTAGGACTAGCGGGGTCTAGTGAGCAGTTCTTC. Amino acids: CASSVGLAGSSEQFF.

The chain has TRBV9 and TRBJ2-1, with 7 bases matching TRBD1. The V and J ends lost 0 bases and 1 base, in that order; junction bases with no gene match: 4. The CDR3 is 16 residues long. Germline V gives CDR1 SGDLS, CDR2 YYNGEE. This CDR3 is CASSVAGQDSYNEQFF. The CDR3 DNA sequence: TGTGCCAGCAGCGTAGCCGGACAGGATTCCTACAATGAGCAGTTCTTC.

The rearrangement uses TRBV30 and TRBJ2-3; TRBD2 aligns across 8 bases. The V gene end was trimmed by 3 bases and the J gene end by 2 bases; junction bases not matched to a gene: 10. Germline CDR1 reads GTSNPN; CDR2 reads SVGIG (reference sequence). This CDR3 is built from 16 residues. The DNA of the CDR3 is TGTGCCTGGAGCCTCGAGGGGACTAGAGTCACAGATACGCAGTATTTT. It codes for CAWSLEGTRVTDTQYF. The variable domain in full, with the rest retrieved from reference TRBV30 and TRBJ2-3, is SQTIHQWPATLVQPVGSPLSLECTVEGTSNPNLYWYRQAAGRGLQLLFYSVGIGQISSEVPQNLSASRPQDRQFILSSKKLLLSDSGFYLCAWSLEGTRVTDTQYFGPGTRLTVL.

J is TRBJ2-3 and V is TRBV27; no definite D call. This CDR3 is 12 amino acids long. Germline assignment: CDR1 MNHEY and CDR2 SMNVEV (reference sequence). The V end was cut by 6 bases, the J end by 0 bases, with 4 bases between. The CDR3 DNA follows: TGTGCCAGCAGGTCTAGCACAGATACGCAGTATTTT. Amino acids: CASRSSTDTQYF.

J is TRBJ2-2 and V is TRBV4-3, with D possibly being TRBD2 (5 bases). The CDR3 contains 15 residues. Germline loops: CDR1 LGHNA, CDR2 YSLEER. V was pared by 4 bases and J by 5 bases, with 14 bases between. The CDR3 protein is CASSLRPEGTGELFF. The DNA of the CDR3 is TGCGCCAGCAGCCTCCGACCCGAGGGTACCGGGGAGCTGTTTTTT.

The CDR3 region is CASNINPSGGENTGELFF. The CDR3 bases are TGTGCCAGCAATATCAACCCCTCTGGAGGGGAAAACACCGGGGAGCTGTTTTTT. The gene calls are TRBV6-2 or TRBV6-3 and TRBJ2-2; maybe TRBD2 (6 bases). V gave up 7 bases and J gave up 2 bases, with 23 bases separating them. Looked up from germline, CDR1 is MNHEY and CDR2 is SVGEGT. This CDR3 region has 18 residues.